This T cell receptor beta chain was recovered during a study of graft-versus-host responses after intestinal transplantation. In the study overall: In this cohort, recipients had multivisceral, liver-intestinal, or isolated intestinal transplants.

As for this clone: Its antigen remains unknown.

Study observations and caveats: Peak levels of circulating GvH clones tracked with early post-transplant HvG declines. High graft-versus-host to host-versus-graft T cell clonal ratios marked allografts of patients with graft-donor macrochimerism. GvH clones turned up in recipient marrow; some had shown up first in ileum or blood.

Clones were sequenced by immunoSEQ multiplex PCR, and TCRdb holds only the in-frame ones, with some missing. The table shows tens of thousands of clones, with about 94% occurring only once. V was clipped by 4 bases and J by 3 bases, with 12 bases between them. There are 14 residues in the CDR3. Germline V gene data show CDR1 as SGHAT and CDR2 as FQNNGV. The clonotype was recovered from a human donor who was the organ donor for an intestinal transplant. The genes are TRBV11-2 and TRBJ1-1; D uncertain. Sample: unstimulated CD4+ T cells sorted from spleen or lymph node cells, taken before transplant. CDR3 sequence reads: CASSSQSSDTEAFF. The CDR3 DNA is TGTGCCAGCAGCTCACAGAGTTCAGACACTGAAGCTTTCTTT.